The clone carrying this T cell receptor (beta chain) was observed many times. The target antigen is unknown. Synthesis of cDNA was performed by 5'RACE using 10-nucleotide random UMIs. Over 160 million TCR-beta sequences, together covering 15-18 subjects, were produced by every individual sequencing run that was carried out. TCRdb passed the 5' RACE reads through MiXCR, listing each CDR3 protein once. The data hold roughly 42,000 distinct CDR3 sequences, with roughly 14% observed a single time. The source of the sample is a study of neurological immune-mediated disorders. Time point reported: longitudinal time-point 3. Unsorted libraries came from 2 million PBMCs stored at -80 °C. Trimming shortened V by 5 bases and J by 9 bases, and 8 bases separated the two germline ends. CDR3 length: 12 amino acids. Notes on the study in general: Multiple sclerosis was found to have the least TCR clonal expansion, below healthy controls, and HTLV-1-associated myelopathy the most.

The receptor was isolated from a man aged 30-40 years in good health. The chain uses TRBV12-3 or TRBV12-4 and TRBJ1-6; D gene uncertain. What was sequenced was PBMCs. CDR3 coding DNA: TGTGCCAGCAGTCTGGGAGGTTCACCCCTCCACTTT. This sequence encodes CASSLGGSPLHF.